The T cell receptor beta chain described here comes from a study of CD8 T cells in Susac syndrome. cDNA came from approximately 0.5 to 1 ug RNA primed by random hexamers. In TCRdb, the immunoSEQ multiplex PCR reads were re-called with MiXCR into one record per CDR3 protein. The data contain some 160,000 distinct CDR3 sequences, around 96% of them singletons. On this clonotype itself: Antigen specificity is unknown.

V was clipped by 0 bases and J by 1 base, with 14 bases between them. The germline V gene has CDR1 SGHRS and CDR2 YFSETQ. The CDR3 is 17 amino acids. The study's findings and limits: The authors acknowledged that the study's TCR sequencing and HLA analysis involved relatively few individuals.

This receptor was identified in a human donor with multiple sclerosis. Material for sequencing was CD8+ T cells from PBMCs. The chain employs TRBV5-1 and TRBJ2-4; D possibly corresponds to TRBD2 (6 bases). The CDR3 region is CASSLVLEGVAKNIQYF. Here the CDR3 DNA reads TGCGCCAGCAGCTTGGTTTTGGAGGGAGTTGCCAAAAACATTCAGTACTTC.